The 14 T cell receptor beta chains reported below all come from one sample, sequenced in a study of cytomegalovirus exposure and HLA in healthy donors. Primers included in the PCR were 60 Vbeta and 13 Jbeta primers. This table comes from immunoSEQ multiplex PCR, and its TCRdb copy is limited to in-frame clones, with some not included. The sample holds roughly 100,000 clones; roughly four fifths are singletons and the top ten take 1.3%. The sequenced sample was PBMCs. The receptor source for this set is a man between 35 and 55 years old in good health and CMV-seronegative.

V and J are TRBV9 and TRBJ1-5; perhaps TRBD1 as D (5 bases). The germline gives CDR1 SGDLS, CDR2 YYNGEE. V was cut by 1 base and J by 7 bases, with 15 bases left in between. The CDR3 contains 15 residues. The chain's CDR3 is CASSVSTGVWQPQHF. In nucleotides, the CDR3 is TGTGCCAGCAGCGTAAGCACAGGAGTATGGCAGCCCCAGCATTTT.

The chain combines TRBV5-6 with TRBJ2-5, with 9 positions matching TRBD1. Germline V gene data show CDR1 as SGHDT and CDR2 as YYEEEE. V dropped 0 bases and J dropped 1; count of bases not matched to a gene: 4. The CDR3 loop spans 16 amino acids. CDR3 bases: TGTGCCAGCAGCTTGGTAGGGACAGGGCCCCAAGAGACCCAGTACTTC. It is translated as CASSLVGTGPQETQYF.

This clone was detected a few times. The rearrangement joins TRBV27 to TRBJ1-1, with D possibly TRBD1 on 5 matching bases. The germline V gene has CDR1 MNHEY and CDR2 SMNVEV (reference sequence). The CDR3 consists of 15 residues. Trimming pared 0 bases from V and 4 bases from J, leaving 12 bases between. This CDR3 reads CASSLSGGMGTEAFF. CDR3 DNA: TGTGCCAGCAGTTTATCTGGGGGGATGGGCACTGAAGCTTTCTTT.

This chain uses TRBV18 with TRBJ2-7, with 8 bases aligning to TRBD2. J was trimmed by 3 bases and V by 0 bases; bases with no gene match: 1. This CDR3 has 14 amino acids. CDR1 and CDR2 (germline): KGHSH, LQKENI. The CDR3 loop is CASSPPSGVYEQYF. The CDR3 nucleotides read TGTGCCAGCTCACCACCTAGCGGGGTCTACGAGCAGTACTTC.

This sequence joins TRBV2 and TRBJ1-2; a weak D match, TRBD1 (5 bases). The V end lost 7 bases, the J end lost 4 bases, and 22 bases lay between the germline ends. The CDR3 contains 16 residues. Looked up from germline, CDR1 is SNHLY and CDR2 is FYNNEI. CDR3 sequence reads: CASTSGVGGGSYGYTF. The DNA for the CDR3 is TGTGCCAGCACCTCTGGGGTCGGGGGAGGCAGCTATGGCTACACCTTC.

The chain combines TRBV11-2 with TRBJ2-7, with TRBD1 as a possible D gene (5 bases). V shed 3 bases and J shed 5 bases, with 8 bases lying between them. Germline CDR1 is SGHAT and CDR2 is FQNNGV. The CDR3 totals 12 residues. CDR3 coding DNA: TGTGCCAGCAGCTTCAGGGTCCACGAGCAGTACTTC. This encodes CASSFRVHEQYF.

The CDR3: CASSPLAGGPKTQYF. CDR3 nucleotides: TGTGCCAGCAGCCCCCTAGCGGGAGGGCCAAAGACCCAGTACTTC. The rearrangement links TRBV7-2 to TRBJ2-5; TRBD2 aligns across 12 bases. This CDR3 region has 15 residues. V was pared by 5 bases and J by 6 bases, with 7 bases of the junction left unmatched. CDR1 and CDR2 from the germline V gene are SGHTA and FQGNSA.

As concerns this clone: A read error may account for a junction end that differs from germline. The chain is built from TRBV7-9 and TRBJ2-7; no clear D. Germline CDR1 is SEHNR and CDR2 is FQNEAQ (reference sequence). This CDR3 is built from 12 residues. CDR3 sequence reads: CSSSLRSYEQYF. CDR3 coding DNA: TGTTCCAGCAGCCTCCGTTCCTACGAGCAGTACTTC. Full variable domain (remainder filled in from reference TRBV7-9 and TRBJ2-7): DTGVSQNPRHKITKRGQNVTFRCDPISEHNRLYWYRQTLGQGPEFLTYFQNEAQLEKSRLLSDRFSAERPKGSFSTLEIQRTEQGDSAMYLCSSSLRSYEQYFGPGTRLTVT.

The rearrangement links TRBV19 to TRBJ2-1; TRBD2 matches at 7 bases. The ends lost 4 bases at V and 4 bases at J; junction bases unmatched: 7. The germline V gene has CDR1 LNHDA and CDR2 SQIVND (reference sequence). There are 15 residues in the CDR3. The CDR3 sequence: CASSTGGSLYNEQFF. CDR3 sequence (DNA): TGTGCCAGTAGTACCGGGGGGTCACTTTACAATGAGCAGTTCTTC.

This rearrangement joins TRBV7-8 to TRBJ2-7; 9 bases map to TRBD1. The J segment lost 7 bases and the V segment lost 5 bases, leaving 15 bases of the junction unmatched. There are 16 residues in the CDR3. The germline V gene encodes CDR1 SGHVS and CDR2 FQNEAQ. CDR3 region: CASSEHRDRAKGEQYF. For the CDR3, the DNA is TGTGCCAGCAGCGAACACCGGGACAGGGCTAAAGGGGAGCAGTACTTC.

The CDR3 DNA is TGTGCCAGCTCACTACAGGGGAGCGGCAATCAGCCCCAGCATTTT. Its translation is CASSLQGSGNQPQHF. V and J are TRBV18 and TRBJ1-5, with 7 nucleotides matching TRBD1. Trimming removed 4 bases from V and 2 bases from J; junction bases left unmatched: 5. Germline CDR1 and CDR2: KGHSH and LQKENI. The CDR3 sequence is 15 residues long.

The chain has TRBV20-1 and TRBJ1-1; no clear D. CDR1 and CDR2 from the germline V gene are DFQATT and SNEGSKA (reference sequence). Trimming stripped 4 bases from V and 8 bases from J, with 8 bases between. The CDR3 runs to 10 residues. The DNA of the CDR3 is TGCAGTGCTAAGTATGAGGAAGCTTTCTTT. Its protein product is CSAKYEEAFF.

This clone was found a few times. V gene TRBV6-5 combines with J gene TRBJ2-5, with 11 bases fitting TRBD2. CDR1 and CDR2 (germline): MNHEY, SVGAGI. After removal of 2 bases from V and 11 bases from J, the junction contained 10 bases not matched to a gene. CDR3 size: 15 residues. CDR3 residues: CASSYIASGRREQYF. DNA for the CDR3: TGTGCCAGCAGTTACATCGCTAGCGGGAGGCGAGAGCAGTACTTC.

The CDR3 spells CASSLEVDRGIYEQYF. In DNA, the CDR3 is TGCGCCAGCAGCTTGGAAGTGGACAGGGGGATTTACGAGCAGTACTTC. The V call is TRBV5-1, the J call TRBJ2-7, with TRBD1 matching 10 bases. The V segment lost 0 bases and the J segment 4 bases; nucleotides outside the gene matches: 7. Germline lookup yields CDR1 SGHRS and CDR2 YFSETQ. The CDR3 totals 16 residues.